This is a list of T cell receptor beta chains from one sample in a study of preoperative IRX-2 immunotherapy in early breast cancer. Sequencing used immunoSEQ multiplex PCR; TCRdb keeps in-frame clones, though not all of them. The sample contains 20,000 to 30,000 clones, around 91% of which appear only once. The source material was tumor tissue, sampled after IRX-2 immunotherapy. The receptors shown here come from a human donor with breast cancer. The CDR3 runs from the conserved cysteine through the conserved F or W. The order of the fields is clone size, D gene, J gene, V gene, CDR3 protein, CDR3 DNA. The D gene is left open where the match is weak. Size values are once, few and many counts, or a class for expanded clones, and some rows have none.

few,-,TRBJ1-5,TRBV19,CASRALGITNQPQHF,TGTGCCAGTAGAGCCTTGGGGATTACCAATCAGCCCCAGCATTTT
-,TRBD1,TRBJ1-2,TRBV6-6,CASRRTGTGGNYGYTF,TGTGCCAGCAGGAGGACCGGGACAGGGGGCAACTATGGCTACACCTTC
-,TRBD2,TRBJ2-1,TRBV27,CASNQLAGGNNEQFF,TGTGCCAGCAACCAACTAGCGGGAGGGAACAATGAGCAGTTCTTC
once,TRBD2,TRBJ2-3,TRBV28,CASSFGPLAGGPYGDTQYF,TGTGCCAGCAGTTTCGGCCCCCTAGCGGGAGGGCCGTATGGAGATACGCAGTATTTT
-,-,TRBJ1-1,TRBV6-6,CASSYGLGTEAFF,TGTGCCAGCAGTTACGGGTTGGGGACTGAAGCTTTCTTT
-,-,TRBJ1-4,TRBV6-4,CASSVDGRENEKLFF,TGTGCCAGCAGTGTCGATGGCAGAGAGAATGAAAAACTGTTTTTT
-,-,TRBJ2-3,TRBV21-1,CAAAVRDTQYF,TGTGCCGCAGCCGTTAGGGATACGCAGTATTTT
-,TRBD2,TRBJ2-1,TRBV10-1,CASSDGTSGGSYNEQFF,TGCGCCAGCAGTGACGGGACTAGCGGGGGGTCGTACAATGAGCAGTTCTTC
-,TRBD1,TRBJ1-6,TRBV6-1,CASREPGQLPRYSPLHF,TGTGCCAGCAGAGAACCGGGACAGCTACCTCGGTATTCACCCCTCCACTTT
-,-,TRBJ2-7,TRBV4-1,CASSATIGPYEQYF,TGCGCCAGCAGCGCGACTATCGGGCCCTACGAGCAGTACTTC
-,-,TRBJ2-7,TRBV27,CASSYQGTYEQYF,TGTGCCAGCAGTTATCAGGGCACCTACGAGCAGTACTTC
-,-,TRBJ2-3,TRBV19,CASMRTRTPGDTQYF,TGTGCCAGTATGCGGACAAGGACTCCCGGGGATACGCAGTATTTT
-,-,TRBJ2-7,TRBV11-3,CASEDYEQYF,TGTGCCAGCGAGGACTACGAGCAGTACTTC
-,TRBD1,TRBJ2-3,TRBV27,CASSRGTDTQYF,TGTGCCAGCTCCAGGGGGACAGATACGCAGTATTTT
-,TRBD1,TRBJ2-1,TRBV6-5,CASSTDRGGYNEQFF,TGTGCCAGCAGTACGGACAGGGGGGGTTACAATGAGCAGTTCTTC
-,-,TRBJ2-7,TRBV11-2,CASSLSRVYEQYF,TGTGCCAGCAGCTTAAGCAGGGTCTACGAGCAGTACTTC
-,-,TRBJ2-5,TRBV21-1,CASSTDRVRETQYF,TGTGCCAGCAGCACGGACAGGGTTCGGGAGACCCAGTACTTC
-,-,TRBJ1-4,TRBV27,CASGPWRGVGEKLFF,TGTGCCAGCGGACCTTGGAGGGGGGTAGGAGAAAAACTGTTTTTT
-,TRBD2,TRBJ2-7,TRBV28,CASSPAGTTYEQYF,TGTGCCAGCAGTCCCGCTGGGACTACCTACGAGCAGTACTTC
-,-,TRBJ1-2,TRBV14,CASSQLTGSRDGYTF,TGTGCCAGCAGCCAACTAACAGGGTCACGGGATGGCTACACCTTC
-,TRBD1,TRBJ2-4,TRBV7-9,CASSSTGDLAKNIQYF,TGTGCCAGCAGCTCGACAGGGGATTTAGCCAAAAACATTCAGTACTTC
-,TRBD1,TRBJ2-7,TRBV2,CASSTGTGVEQYF,TGTGCCAGCAGTACCGGGACAGGGGTCGAGCAGTACTTC
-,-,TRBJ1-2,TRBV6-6,CASSPQGLDGYTF,TGTGCCAGCAGCCCCCAGGGATTGGATGGCTACACCTTC
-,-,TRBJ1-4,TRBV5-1,CASSLWGVKLFF,TGCGCCAGCAGCTTGTGGGGGGTGAAACTGTTTTTT
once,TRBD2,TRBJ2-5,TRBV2,CASRQTSSLETQYF,TGTGCCAGCAGACAGACTAGCTCCCTTGAGACCCAGTACTTC
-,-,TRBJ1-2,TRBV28,CASSLGAGSYGYTF,TGTGCCAGCAGTTTAGGGGCAGGGTCCTATGGCTACACCTTC
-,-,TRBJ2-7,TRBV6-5,CASSETYEQYF,TGTGCCAGCAGCGAAACCTACGAGCAGTACTTC
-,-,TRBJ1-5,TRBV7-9,CASSFGHGNQPQHF,TGTGCCAGCAGCTTTGGTCACGGCAATCAGCCCCAGCATTTT
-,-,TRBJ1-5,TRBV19,CASSPAGNQPQHF,TGTGCCAGTAGTCCCGCGGGGAATCAGCCCCAGCATTTT
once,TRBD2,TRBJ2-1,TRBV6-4,CASSDSPGLAGNEQFF,TGTGCCAGCAGTGACTCGCCGGGACTAGCGGGCAATGAGCAGTTCTTC
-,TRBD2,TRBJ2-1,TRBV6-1,CATGTRIPDEQFF,TGTGCAACCGGGACTAGAATACCCGATGAGCAGTTCTTC
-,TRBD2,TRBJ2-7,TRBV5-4,CASSLGPSGSSYEQYF,TGTGCCAGCAGCTTGGGGCCTAGCGGGAGCTCCTACGAGCAGTACTTC
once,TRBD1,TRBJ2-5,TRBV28,CASSVRQGRQETQYF,TGTGCCAGCAGTGTCAGACAGGGTAGACAAGAGACCCAGTACTTC
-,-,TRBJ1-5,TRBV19,CASSIKGINQPQHF,TGTGCCAGTAGTATAAAAGGTATCAATCAGCCCCAGCATTTT
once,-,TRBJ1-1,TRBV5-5,CASSLVATTAPEAFF,TGTGCCAGCAGCTTGGTGGCAACAACTGCGCCTGAAGCTTTCTTT
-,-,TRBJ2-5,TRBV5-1,CASSFGQEQETQYF,TGCGCCAGCAGCTTTGGGCAGGAACAAGAGACCCAGTACTTC
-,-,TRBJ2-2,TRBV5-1,CASSLQGALTTGELFF,TGCGCCAGCAGCTTGCAAGGGGCGCTGACCACCGGGGAGCTGTTTTTT
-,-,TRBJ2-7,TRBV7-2,CASSARQAGEQYF,TGTGCCAGCAGCGCTCGACAGGCCGGCGAGCAGTACTTC